This entry lists 14 T cell receptor beta chains sequenced from one sample in a study of shared clonotypes between healthy human individuals. Terminally differentiated effector memory CD45RA+ cells were excluded from the naive CD8 cells, which were CD45RO-negative and positively selected for CCR7. Measured with immunoSEQ multiplex PCR; TCRdb has only the in-frame clones, and not every one. The sample records hundreds of thousands of clones, roughly 94% being singletons. The specimen sequenced was naive CD8+ T cells sorted from blood. The source is a man aged 25-40 years in good health.

The chain joins TRBV4-1 to TRBJ1-2; no firm D call. Per the germline V gene, CDR1 is MGHRA and CDR2 is YSYEKL. This CDR3 has 15 amino acids. V was cut by 3 bases and J by 2 bases, with 13 bases left in between. The CDR3 nucleotides read TGCGCCAGCAGCCAGGGCCTTGGCAGAAACTATGGCTACACCTTC. Protein sequence: CASSQGLGRNYGYTF.

On this clone itself: The junction does not match germline at one end; this may be a read error. The chain employs TRBV5-4 and TRBJ2-3; 15 bases line up with TRBD2. From germline, CDR1 is SGHNT and CDR2 YYREEE (reference sequence). The CDR3 consists of 18 residues. The CDR3 here is CASSLGTSGRYSTDTQYF. CDR3 nucleotide sequence: TGTGCCAGCAGTTTGGGGACTAGCGGGAGGTATAGCACAGATACGCAGTATTTT.

The chain recombines TRBV18 with TRBJ2-7; 8 nucleotides match TRBD2. The CDR3 runs to 15 residues. The J segment lost 3 bases and the V segment lost 8 bases, leaving 12 bases of the junction unmatched. Germline-derived CDR1 and CDR2 are KGHSH and LQKENI. CDR3 protein: CASRGAGGNIYEQYF. The CDR3 nucleotides are TGTGCCAGCCGAGGGGCGGGGGGCAACATCTACGAGCAGTACTTC.

The CDR3 DNA reads TGTGCCAGCAGCCATCCAGGCCGGGAGGCCGGCACAGATACGCAGTATTTT. This gives the protein CASSHPGREAGTDTQYF. This chain joins TRBV9 and TRBJ2-3; 7 positions agree with TRBD2. Germline-derived CDR1 and CDR2 are SGDLS and YYNGEE. The CDR3 loop spans 17 amino acids. V gave up 4 bases and J gave up 1 base; unmatched junction bases: 12.

The rearrangement links TRBV27 to TRBJ2-2, with D possibly matching TRBD1 (6 bases). Trimming pared 1 base from V and 3 bases from J, leaving 6 bases between. Germline CDR1 MNHEY, CDR2 SMNVEV (reference sequence). The CDR3 has 14 residues. CDR3 sequence reads: CASSLYRDTGELFF. The DNA for the CDR3 is TGTGCCAGCAGTTTATACAGGGACACCGGGGAGCTGTTTTTT.

The chain is built from TRBV19 and TRBJ2-4, with D perhaps TRBD1 (6 bases). V lost 7 bases, J lost 5 bases, and 18 bases lay in between. Germline assignment: CDR1 LNHDA and CDR2 SQIVND (reference sequence). This CDR3 has 15 residues. The CDR3 nucleotides are TGTGCCAGTACGGAGGACAGTGTCACGGAAAACATTCAGTACTTC. Residues: CASTEDSVTENIQYF.

The rearrangement links TRBV27 to TRBJ2-1, with TRBD2 matching over 8 bases. From germline, CDR1 is MNHEY and CDR2 SMNVEV (reference sequence). This CDR3 is 16 amino acids long. Trimming took 8 bases from V and 0 from J; bases not matched to a gene: 9. CDR3 residues: CASSSGGSSSYNEQFF. As DNA, the CDR3 is TGTGCCAGCTCCTCGGGGGGGAGTAGCTCCTACAATGAGCAGTTCTTC.

The V and J genes are TRBV4-3 and TRBJ1-1; D is unclear. The germline V and J ends were trimmed by 7 bases and 0 bases, with 15 bases remaining between them. The CDR3 consists of 15 residues. Germline V gives CDR1 LGHNA, CDR2 YSLEER. The CDR3 loop is CASMSGVRMNTEAFF. CDR3 DNA: TGCGCCAGCATGAGTGGCGTAAGAATGAACACTGAAGCTTTCTTT.

The J gene is TRBJ2-7, the V gene TRBV29-1, with D tentatively TRBD1 (6 bases). V was clipped by 4 bases and J by 2 bases, with 15 bases between them. There are 14 residues in the CDR3. In germline, CDR1 is SQVTM, CDR2 ANQGSEA. The CDR3 protein is CSVGNREKAYEQYF. The CDR3 bases are TGCAGCGTTGGTAACAGGGAAAAGGCCTACGAGCAGTACTTC.

The chain joins TRBV6-1 to TRBJ2-7; D is possibly TRBD2 (5 bases). The V gene's germline CDR1 is MNHNS and CDR2 SASEGT. The V end lost 6 bases, the J end lost 3 bases, and 18 bases lay between the germline ends. The CDR3 runs to 15 residues. The CDR3 is CASRIRASGIYEQYF. The CDR3 DNA follows: TGTGCCAGCAGGATACGAGCATCGGGGATCTACGAGCAGTACTTC.

The rearrangement links TRBV29-1 to TRBJ1-1, with D possibly TRBD1 on 5 matching bases. Trimming stripped 1 base from V and 4 bases from J, with 16 bases between. The CDR3 is made up of 15 amino acids. Germline V gene data show CDR1 as SQVTM and CDR2 as ANQGSEA. Here the CDR3 DNA reads TGCAGCGTTGAAGGTTCGGGGGGGGTTCCCACTGAAGCTTTCTTT. This encodes CSVEGSGGVPTEAFF. Full variable domain (outside the CDR3, taken from reference TRBV29-1 and TRBJ1-1): SAVISQKPSRDICQRGTSLTIQCQVDSQVTMMFWYRQQPGQSLTLIATANQGSEATYESGFVIDKFPISRPNLTFSTLTVSNMSPEDSSIYLCSVEGSGGVPTEAFFGQGTRLTVV.

The chain recombines TRBV13 with TRBJ2-3; tentatively, D is TRBD2 (5 bases). Germline lookup yields CDR1 PRHDT and CDR2 FYEKMQ (reference sequence). With 2 bases removed from V and 4 bases from J, the gap between germline ends came to 10 bases. CDR3 length equals 14 residues. CDR3 bases: TGTGCCAGCAGCTTATTTCAGGACTCAGATACGCAGTATTTT. Translating it yields CASSLFQDSDTQYF.

The chain joins TRBV25-1 to TRBJ2-7; perhaps TRBD2 as D (6 bases). Trimming shortened V by 5 bases and J by 3 bases, and 23 bases separated the two germline ends. CDR1 and CDR2 (germline): MGHDK, SYGVNS. The CDR3 spans 17 residues. The CDR3 DNA sequence: TGTGCCAGCAGTCCGCCGTTGGACTACTCCATAAACTACGAGCAGTACTTC. Translating gives CASSPPLDYSINYEQYF.

The V gene is TRBV11-2, the J gene TRBJ2-3; D may be TRBD1 (6 bases). Trimming shortened V by 4 bases and J by 2 bases, and 10 bases separated the two germline ends. Germline CDR1 reads SGHAT; CDR2 reads FQNNGV. The CDR3 runs 14 residues. The CDR3 region is CASSSDSFTDTQYF. CDR3 coding DNA: TGTGCCAGCAGCTCGGACAGTTTCACAGATACGCAGTATTTT.